This T cell receptor (beta chain) was sequenced in a study of blood T cell repertoires in COVID-19. V was clipped by 1 base and J by 9 bases; unmatched bases: 10. CDR1 and CDR2 from the germline V gene are SGHDN and FVKESK. The length of the CDR3 is 16 residues. Seattle participants joined during active infection and were tracked over time. Sequenced by immunoSEQ multiplex PCR; TCRdb stores in-frame clones only, minus some. The sample has approximately 200,000 clones, roughly 77% seen once. Specimen: peripheral blood. The TCR originated in a woman aged 40 to 50 with COVID-19, enrolled during active disease. J is TRBJ2-1 and V is TRBV14; 9 bases match TRBD2. In DNA, the CDR3 is TGTGCCAGCAGCCAAGTCCCCGGCGGGAGGGCCGGTGAGCAGTTCTTC. Protein product: CASSQVPGGRAGEQFF.